The sequence of this T cell receptor beta chain was determined in a study of T cell responses to AZD1222 COVID-19 vaccine (dated by TCRdb to about 2021). About the full investigation: AZD1222 recipients whose second dose came at about 4 weeks and those whose second dose came at about 12 weeks were combined into one group, since spike-specific TCR depth and breadth did not differ between the two schedules. A total of about 230 trial participants underwent TCR sequencing, of whom 207 received two doses of AZD1222 and approximately 25 received two doses of the MenACWY control vaccine. Enrollment into the trials was organized by age into subgroups of 18-55, 56-69 and 70-plus years, and those subgroups contained approximately 150, 30 and 60 TCR-sequenced participants, respectively. Paper-wide results and their limitations: Participants were mostly white British and included more females than males, and it was suggested by the authors that clonal diversity may have been underestimated. Conclusions about previously exposed vaccinees are limited, since just five or six AZD1222 recipients were seropositive for SARS-CoV-2 at baseline. Vaccine-associated CD4 TCRs spanned the whole spike protein, with dominant responses in regions 160-218 and 743-854. After two AZD1222 doses, spike-specific TCR breadth and depth were significantly higher than at day 0 and than in MenACWY recipients. Reportedly, close to half of the unique spike-specific TCRs recognized epitopes lying outside the regions that are mutated in the B.1.351 and B.1.1.7 variants. The 56-69-year group was small, and its depth increase did not reach significance, likely because of low power. Because no day 14 peak-response samples were available, the repertoires could be characterized only after the peak T cell response.

The CDR3 regions of human TCRbeta chains were subjected to immunosequencing. The authors processed their data as follows. TCRs in the repertoires were compared against a reference library of SARS-CoV-2-specific TCRs that had been generated with the MIRA antigen-specificity platform. Breadth was defined as the fraction of unique TCRs that were SARS-CoV-2-associated, and depth was defined as the fraction of total T cells that were SARS-CoV-2-associated. Using the MIRA data, every spike-specific TCR was mapped to the spike region that the TCR reacted to and assigned to either a CD4 or a CD8 class. Log10-transformed breadth and depth values were compared by one-way ANOVA with Sidak's multiple comparisons tests. Entries here come from immuneACCESS through TCRdb and include only in-frame sequences with V and J called. Some clones fail to appear in such tables; in the studies checked, an unresolved V gene covers under half of the shortfall, and the cause of the remainder is unknown. That table supplies the V and J calls and clone size; D and trimming were determined from the DNA. For this sample there are about 120,000 clones; roughly 90% appear just once. Under 9% of the sample comes from the top ten.

To note about this clone: Its antigen has not been determined. The input lacks base qualities; no much larger clone sits a single base away.

Interpreted using the paper, the time point label stands for: baseline before first vaccination. Vaccinee samples came from UK trials COV001 and COV002, including a single-blind randomized controlled phase 2/3 trial of AZD1222 (ChAdOx1 nCoV-19) in healthy adults. For TCRbeta chain sequencing, PBMC samples were collected from trial participants at day 0 and at day 28 after the second dose. Counted from cysteine to phenylalanine, this CDR3 has 15 amino acids. The kept DNA is CDR3 alone, 45 bases in frame from the first base. From V the trimming removes 8 bases and from J it removes 1 base, while the gene matches leave 9 bases of the junction unaccounted for. The germline V gene supplies CDR1 SNHLY and CDR2 FYNNEI.

The receptor chain draws on TRBV2 and TRBJ2-7; the central 9 bases match TRBD2. The sequencing used peripheral blood, collected on day 0 of AZD1222 vaccination. The source is an adult in good health. CDR3 loop: CASQRGDTLSYEQYF. The DNA is as follows: TGTGCCAGCCAGCGGGGGGACACCCTTTCCTACGAGCAGTACTTC.